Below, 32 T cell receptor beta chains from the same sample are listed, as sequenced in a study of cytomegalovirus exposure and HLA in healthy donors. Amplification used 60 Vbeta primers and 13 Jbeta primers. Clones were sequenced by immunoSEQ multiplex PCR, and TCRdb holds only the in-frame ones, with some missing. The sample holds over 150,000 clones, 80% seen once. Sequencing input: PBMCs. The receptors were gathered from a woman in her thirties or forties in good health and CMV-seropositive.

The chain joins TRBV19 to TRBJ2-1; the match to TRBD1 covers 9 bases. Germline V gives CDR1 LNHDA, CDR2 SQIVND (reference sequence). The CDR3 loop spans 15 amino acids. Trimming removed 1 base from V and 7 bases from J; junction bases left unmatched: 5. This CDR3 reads CASSIGQGVGNEQFF. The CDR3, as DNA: TGTGCCAGTAGTATAGGACAGGGGGTAGGGAATGAGCAGTTCTTC.

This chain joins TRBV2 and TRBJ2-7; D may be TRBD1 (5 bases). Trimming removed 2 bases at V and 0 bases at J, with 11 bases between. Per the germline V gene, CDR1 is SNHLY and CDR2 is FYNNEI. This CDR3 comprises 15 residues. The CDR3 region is CASSESRASSYEQYF. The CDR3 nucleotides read TGTGCCAGCAGTGAATCCAGGGCCAGCTCCTACGAGCAGTACTTC.

The CDR3 bases are TGTGCCAGCAGCTTTTACTCGAGCTCTGGAAACACCATATATTTT. It specifies CASSFYSSSGNTIYF. V and J are TRBV5-6 and TRBJ1-3, with D uncertain. Germline lookup yields CDR1 SGHDT and CDR2 YYEEEE. V gave up 2 bases and J gave up 0 bases, with 9 bases separating them. This CDR3 has 15 residues.

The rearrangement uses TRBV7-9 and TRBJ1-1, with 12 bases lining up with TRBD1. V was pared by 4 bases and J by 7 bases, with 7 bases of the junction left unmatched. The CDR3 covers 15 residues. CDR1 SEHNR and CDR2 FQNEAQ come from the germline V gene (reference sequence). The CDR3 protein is CASSSGTGGRFEAFF. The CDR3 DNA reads TGTGCCAGCAGCTCCGGGACAGGGGGCCGGTTTGAAGCTTTCTTT.

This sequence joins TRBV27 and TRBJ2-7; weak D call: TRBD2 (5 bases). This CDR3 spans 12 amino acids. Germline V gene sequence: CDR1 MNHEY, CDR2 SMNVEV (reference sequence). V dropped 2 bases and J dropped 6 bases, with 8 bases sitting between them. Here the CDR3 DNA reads TGTGCCAGCAGTTTACGGGGATCCGAGCAGTACTTC. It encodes CASSLRGSEQYF.

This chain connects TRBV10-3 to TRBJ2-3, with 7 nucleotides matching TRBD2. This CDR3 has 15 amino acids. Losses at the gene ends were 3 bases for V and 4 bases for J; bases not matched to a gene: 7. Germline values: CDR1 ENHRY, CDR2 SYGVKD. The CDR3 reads CAISEGGSAADTQYF. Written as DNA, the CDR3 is TGTGCCATCAGTGAAGGCGGGAGTGCCGCAGATACGCAGTATTTT.

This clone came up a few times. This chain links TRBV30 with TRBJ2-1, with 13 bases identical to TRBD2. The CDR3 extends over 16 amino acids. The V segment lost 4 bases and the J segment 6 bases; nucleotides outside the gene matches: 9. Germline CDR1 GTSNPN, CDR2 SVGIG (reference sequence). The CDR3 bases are TGTGCCTGGACCTGGACTAGCGGGAGAAGTGCCAATGAGCAGTTCTTC. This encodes CAWTWTSGRSANEQFF.

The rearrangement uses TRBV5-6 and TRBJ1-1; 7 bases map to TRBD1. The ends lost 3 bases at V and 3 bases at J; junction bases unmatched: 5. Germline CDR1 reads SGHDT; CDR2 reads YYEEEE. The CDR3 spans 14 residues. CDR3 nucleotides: TGTGCCAGCAGCTATTTAGACAGGGACACTGAAGCTTTCTTT. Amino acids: CASSYLDRDTEAFF.

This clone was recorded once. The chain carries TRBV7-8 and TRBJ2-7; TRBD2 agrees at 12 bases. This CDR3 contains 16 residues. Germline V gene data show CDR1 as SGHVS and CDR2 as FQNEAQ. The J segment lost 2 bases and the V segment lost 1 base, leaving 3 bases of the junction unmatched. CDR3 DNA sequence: TGTGCCAGCAGCTTAGGGACTAGCGGGGCTCCCTACGAGCAGTACTTC. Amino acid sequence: CASSLGTSGAPYEQYF.

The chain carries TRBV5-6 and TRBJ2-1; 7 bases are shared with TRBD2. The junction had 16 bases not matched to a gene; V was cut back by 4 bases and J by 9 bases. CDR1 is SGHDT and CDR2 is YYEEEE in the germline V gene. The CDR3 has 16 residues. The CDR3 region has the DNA TGTGCCAGCAGCCTGGATGGGGCGGGAGTCCGTGGTGAGCAGTTCTTC. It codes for CASSLDGAGVRGEQFF. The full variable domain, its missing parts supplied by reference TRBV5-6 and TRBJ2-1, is DAGVTQSPTHLIKTRGQQVTLRCSPKSGHDTVSWYQQALGQGPQFIFQYYEEEERQRGNFPDRFSGHQFPNYSSELNVNALLLGDSALYLCASSLDGAGVRGEQFFGPGTRLTVL.

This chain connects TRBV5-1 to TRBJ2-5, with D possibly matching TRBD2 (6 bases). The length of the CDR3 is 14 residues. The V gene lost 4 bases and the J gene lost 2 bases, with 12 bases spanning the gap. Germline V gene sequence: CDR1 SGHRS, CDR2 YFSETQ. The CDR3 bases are TGCGCCAGCAGCGCCCGGGGGAGGCAAGAGACCCAGTACTTC. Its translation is CASSARGRQETQYF.

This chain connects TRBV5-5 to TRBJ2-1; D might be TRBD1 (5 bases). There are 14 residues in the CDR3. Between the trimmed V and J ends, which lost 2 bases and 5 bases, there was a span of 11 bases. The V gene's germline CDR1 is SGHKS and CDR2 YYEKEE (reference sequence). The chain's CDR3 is CASSFSPGNNEQFF. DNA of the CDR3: TGTGCCAGCAGCTTCTCGCCAGGGAACAATGAGCAGTTCTTC.

CDR3 nucleotide sequence: TGTGCCAGCAGTTCGCAGACAGGGCTGGGGAATCAGCCCCAGCATTTT. Its translation: CASSSQTGLGNQPQHF. This chain uses TRBV27 with TRBJ1-5; 7 bases match TRBD1. The ends lost 4 bases at V and 4 bases at J; junction bases unmatched: 10. In germline, CDR1 is MNHEY, CDR2 SMNVEV (reference sequence). The CDR3 contains 16 residues.

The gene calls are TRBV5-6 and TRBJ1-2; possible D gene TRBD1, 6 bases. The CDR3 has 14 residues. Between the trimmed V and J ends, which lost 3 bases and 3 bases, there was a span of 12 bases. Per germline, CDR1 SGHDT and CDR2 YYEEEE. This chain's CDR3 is CASSWSGAHYGYTF. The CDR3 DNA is TGTGCCAGCAGCTGGTCAGGGGCCCACTATGGCTACACCTTC.

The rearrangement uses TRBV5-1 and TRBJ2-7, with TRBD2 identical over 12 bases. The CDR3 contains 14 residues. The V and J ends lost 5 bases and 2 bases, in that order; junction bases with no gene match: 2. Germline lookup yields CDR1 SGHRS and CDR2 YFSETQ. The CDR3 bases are TGCGCCAGCAGTCCTAGCGGGAGGGCCTACGAGCAGTACTTC. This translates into CASSPSGRAYEQYF.

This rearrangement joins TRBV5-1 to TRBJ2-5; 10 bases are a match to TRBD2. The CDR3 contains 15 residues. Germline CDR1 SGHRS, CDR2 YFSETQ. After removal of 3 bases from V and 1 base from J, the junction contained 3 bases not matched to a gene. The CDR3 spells CASSSLAGAQETQYF. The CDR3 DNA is TGCGCCAGCAGCTCCCTAGCGGGAGCCCAAGAGACCCAGTACTTC.

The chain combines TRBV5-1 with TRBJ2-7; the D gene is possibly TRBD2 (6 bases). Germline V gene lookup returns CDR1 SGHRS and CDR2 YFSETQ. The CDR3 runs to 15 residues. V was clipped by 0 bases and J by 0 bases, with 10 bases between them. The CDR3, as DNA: TGCGCCAGCAGCTTGGGTGGTAGCGGCTCCTACGAGCAGTACTTC. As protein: CASSLGGSGSYEQYF.

This CDR3 is CAISEQGRANQPQHF. The CDR3 region has the DNA TGTGCCATCAGCGAACAGGGAAGGGCAAATCAGCCCCAGCATTTT. This chain links TRBV10-3 with TRBJ1-5, with a tentative D call TRBD1 (6 bases). The germline V gene has CDR1 ENHRY and CDR2 SYGVKD. The CDR3 consists of 15 residues. The ends were cut back, 6 bases at V and 4 bases at J, with 16 bases in the middle.

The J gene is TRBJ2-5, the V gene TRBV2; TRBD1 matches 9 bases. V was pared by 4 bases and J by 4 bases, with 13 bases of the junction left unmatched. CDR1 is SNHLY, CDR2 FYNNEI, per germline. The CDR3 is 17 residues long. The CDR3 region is CASSALMGQGEGETQYF. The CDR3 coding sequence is TGTGCCAGCAGTGCCCTAATGGGACAGGGAGAAGGAGAGACCCAGTACTTC.

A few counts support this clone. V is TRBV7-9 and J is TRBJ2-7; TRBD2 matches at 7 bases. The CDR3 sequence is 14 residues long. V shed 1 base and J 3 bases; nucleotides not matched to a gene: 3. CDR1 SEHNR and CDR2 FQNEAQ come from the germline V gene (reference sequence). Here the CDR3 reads CASSLGSGNYEQYF. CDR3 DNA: TGTGCCAGCAGCTTAGGGAGCGGGAACTACGAGCAGTACTTC.

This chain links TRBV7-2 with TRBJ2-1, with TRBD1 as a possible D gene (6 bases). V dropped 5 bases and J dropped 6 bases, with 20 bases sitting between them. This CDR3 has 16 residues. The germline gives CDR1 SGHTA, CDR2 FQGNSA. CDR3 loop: CASSRGGGVGSNEQFF. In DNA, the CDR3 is TGTGCCAGCAGCAGAGGGGGTGGTGTGGGGTCCAATGAGCAGTTCTTC.

The CDR3 DNA sequence: TGTGCCTGGAACCCCGGACAGGGAGTAGGCTACAATGAGCAGTTCTTC. It yields the protein CAWNPGQGVGYNEQFF. This chain links TRBV30 with TRBJ2-1; 8 positions match TRBD1. This CDR3 has 16 residues. CDR1 and CDR2 (germline): GTSNPN, SVGIG (reference sequence). Trimming at V came to 4 bases and at J to 3 bases, leaving 11 bases not matched to a gene.

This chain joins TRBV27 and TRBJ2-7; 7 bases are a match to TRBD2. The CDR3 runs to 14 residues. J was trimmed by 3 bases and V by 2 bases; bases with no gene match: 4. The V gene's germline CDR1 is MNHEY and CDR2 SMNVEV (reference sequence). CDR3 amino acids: CASSLMAGDYEQYF. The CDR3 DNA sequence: TGTGCCAGCAGTTTAATGGCGGGAGACTACGAGCAGTACTTC.

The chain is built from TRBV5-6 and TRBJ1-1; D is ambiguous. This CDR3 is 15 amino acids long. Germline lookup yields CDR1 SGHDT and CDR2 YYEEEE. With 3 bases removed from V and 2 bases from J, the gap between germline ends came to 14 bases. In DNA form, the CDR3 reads TGTGCCAGCAGCTACCTCGGGAGGGAAAACACTGAAGCTTTCTTT. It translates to CASSYLGRENTEAFF.

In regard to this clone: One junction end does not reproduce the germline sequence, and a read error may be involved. The CDR3 reads CASSLAGVQETQYF. CDR3 DNA sequence: TGTGCCAGCAGTTTAGCGGGAGTACAAGAGACCCAGTACTTC. J is TRBJ2-5 and V is TRBV7-9; 9 bases are shared with TRBD2. This CDR3 has 14 amino acids. CDR1 and CDR2 (germline): SEHNR, FQNEAQ (reference sequence).

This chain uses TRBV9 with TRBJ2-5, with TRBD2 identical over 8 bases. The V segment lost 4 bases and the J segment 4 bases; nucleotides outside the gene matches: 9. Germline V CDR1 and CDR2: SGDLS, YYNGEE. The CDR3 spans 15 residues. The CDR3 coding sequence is TGTGCCAGCAGCCCCGGGGGGGTCTTAGGAGAGACCCAGTACTTC. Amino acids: CASSPGGVLGETQYF.

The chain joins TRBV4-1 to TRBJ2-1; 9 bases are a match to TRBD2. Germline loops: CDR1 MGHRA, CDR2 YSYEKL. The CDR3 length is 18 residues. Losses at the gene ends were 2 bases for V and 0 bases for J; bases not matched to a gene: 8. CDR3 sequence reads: CASSQTGAGGTSYNEQFF. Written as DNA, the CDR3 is TGCGCCAGCAGCCAAACAGGGGCGGGAGGGACCTCCTACAATGAGCAGTTCTTC.

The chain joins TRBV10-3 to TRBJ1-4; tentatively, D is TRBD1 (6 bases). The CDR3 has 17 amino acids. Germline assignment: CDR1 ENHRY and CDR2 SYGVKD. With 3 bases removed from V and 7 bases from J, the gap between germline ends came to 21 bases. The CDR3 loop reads CAISERAGAQLGEKLFF. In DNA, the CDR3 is TGTGCCATCAGTGAAAGGGCAGGGGCGCAGTTGGGTGAAAAACTGTTTTTT.

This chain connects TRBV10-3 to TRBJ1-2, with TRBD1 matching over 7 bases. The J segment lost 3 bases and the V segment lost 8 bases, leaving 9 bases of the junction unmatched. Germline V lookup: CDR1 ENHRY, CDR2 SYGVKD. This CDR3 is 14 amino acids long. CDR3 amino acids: CAIADRVTHYGYTF. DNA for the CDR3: TGTGCCATCGCCGACAGGGTAACTCACTATGGCTACACCTTC.

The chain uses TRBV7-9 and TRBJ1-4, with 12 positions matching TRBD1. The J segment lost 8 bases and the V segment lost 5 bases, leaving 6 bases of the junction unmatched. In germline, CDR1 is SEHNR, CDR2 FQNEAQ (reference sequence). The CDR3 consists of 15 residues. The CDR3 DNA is TGTGCCAGCAGCGCGGGACAGGGGGCGCGCGAAAAACTGTTTTTT. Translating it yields CASSAGQGAREKLFF.

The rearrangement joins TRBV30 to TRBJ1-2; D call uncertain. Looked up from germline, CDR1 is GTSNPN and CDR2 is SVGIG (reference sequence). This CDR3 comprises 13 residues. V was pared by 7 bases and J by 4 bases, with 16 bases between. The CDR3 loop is CASIKATSYGYTF. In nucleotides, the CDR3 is TGTGCCTCAATCAAGGCGACATCCTATGGCTACACCTTC.

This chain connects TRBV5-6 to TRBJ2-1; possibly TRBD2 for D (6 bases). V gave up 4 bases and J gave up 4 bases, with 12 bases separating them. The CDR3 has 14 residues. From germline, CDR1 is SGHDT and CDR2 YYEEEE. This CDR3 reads CASSVGTYYNEQFF. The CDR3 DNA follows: TGTGCCAGCAGCGTCGGGACTTATTACAATGAGCAGTTCTTC.